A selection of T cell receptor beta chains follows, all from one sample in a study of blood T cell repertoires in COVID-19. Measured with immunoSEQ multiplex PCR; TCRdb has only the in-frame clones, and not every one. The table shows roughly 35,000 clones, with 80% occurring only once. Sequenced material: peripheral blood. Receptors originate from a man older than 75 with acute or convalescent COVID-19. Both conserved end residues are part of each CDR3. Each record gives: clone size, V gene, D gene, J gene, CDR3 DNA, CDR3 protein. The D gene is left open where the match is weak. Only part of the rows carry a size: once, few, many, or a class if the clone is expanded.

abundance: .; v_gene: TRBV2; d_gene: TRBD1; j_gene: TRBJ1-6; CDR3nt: TGTGCCAGCAGTGATCTCTGGGCAGGGGGCAGCTCCTATAATTCACCCCTCCACTTT; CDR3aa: CASSDLWAGGSSYNSPLHF
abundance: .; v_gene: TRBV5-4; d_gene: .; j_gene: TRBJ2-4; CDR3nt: TGTGCCAGCAGCTTGGGTCGGGACATTCAGTACTTC; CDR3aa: CASSLGRDIQYF
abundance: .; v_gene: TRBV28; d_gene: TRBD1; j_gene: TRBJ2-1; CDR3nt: TGTGCCAGCAGTTTGAGACAAGGGACAGGGGGTCCGTTCTTC; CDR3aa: CASSLRQGTGGPFF
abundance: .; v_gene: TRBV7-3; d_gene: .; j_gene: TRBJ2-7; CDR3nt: TGTGCCAGCAGCTTATCAGACAGGACCTACGAGCAGTACTTC; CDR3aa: CASSLSDRTYEQYF
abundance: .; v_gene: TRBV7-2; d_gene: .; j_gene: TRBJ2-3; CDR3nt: TGTGCCAGCAGTTTAGGGGGGGGAGGTACGCAGTATTTT; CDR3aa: CASSLGGGGTQYF
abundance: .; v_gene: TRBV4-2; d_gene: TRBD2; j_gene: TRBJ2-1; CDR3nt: TGTGCCAGCAGCCGAAAACTGGGACTAGCGGGAGAGCAGCACAATGAGCAGTTCTTC; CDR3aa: CASSRKLGLAGEQHNEQFF
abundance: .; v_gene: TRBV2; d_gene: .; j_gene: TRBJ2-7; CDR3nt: TGTGCCAGCAGTGATTGGAGTACCTCCTACGAGCAGTACTTC; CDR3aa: CASSDWSTSYEQYF
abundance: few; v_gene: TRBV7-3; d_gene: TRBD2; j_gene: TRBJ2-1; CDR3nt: TGTGCCAGCAGCTTACTAGCGGGGGGGCAGAATGAGCAGTTCTTC; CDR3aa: CASSLLAGGQNEQFF
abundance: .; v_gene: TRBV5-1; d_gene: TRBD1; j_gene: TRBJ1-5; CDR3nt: TGCGCCAGCTCCCAGGGGGGAAGCAATCAGCCCCAGCATTTT; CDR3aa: CASSQGGSNQPQHF
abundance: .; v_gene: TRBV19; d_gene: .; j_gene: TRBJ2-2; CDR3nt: TGTGCCAGTAGTAAACGACATCTTGGCAACACCGGGGAGCTGTTTTTT; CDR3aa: CASSKRHLGNTGELFF
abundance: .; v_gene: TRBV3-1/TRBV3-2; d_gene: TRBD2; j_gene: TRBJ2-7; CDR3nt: TGTGCCAGCAGCCAGGGGGTTAGCGGGAGCCTCTCCTACGAGCAGTACTTC; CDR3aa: CASSQGVSGSLSYEQYF
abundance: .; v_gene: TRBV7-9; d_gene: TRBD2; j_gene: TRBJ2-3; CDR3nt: TGTGCCAGCAGCGCTACGAGAGCGGGGGCTGATACGCAGTATTTT; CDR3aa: CASSATRAGADTQYF
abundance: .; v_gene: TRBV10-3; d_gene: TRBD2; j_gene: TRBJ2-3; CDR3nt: TGTGCCATCAGTGAAGCTAGCGGGGGGTTTGCAGATACGCAGTATTTT; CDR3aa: CAISEASGGFADTQYF
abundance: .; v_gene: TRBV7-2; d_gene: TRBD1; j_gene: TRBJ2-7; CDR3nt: TGTGCCAGCAGCTCCGGGACAGATGACTACGAGCAGTACTTC; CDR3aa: CASSSGTDDYEQYF
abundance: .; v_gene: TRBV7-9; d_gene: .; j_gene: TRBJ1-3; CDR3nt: TGTGCCAGCAGCCCCGGGACTAGGGTGGACACCATATATTTT; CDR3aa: CASSPGTRVDTIYF
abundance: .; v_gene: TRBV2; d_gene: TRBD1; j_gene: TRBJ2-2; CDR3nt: TGTGCCAACTCCGGGACAGGGCCCGGGGAGCTGTTTTTT; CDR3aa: CANSGTGPGELFF
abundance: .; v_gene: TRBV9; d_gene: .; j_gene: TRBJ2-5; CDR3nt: TGTGCCAGCAGCGTAGACAGGGACCAGACCCAGTACTTC; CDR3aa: CASSVDRDQTQYF
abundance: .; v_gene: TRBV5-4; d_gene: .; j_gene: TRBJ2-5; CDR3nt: TGTGCCAGCAGCTTTGGAAACGGGGAGACCCAGTACTTC; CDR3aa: CASSFGNGETQYF
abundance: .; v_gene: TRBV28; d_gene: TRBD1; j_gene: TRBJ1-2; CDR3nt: TGTGCCAGCAGTTTAGGGGGACAGGGGGCCCGACGCTATGGCTACACCTTC; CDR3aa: CASSLGGQGARRYGYTF
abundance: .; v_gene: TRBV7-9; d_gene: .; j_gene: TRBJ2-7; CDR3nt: TGTGCCAGCAGTCCATCGACAGGCCTGGGGAGCTCCTACGAGCAGTACTTC; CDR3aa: CASSPSTGLGSSYEQYF
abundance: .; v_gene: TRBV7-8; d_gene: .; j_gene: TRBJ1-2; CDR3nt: TGTGCCAGCAGCTTAAGGGGCGAGTATGGCTACACCTTC; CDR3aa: CASSLRGEYGYTF
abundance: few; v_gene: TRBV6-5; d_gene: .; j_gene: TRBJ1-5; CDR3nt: TGTGCCAGCAGTATCCAAGGGGGAAACCAGCCCCAGCATTTT; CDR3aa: CASSIQGGNQPQHF
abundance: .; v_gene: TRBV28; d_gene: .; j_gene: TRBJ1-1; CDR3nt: TGTGCCAGCAGTTCCCCCCGCGGGATGAACACTGAAGCTTTCTTT; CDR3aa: CASSSPRGMNTEAFF
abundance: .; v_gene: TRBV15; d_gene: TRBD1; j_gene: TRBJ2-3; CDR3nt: TGTGCCACCAGCCCTCGGACAGGGCTTAATACGCAGTATTTT; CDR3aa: CATSPRTGLNTQYF
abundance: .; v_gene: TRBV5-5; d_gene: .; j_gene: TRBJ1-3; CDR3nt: TGTGCCAGCAGCCCCGGGGGGGCTGGGGGAAACACCATATATTTT; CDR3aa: CASSPGGAGGNTIYF
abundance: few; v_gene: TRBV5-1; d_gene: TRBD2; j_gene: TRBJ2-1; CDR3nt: TGCGCCAGCAGCTGGGGGACTAGCGGGAGGGCCTTAGTGGATGAGCAGTTCTTC; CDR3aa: CASSWGTSGRALVDEQFF
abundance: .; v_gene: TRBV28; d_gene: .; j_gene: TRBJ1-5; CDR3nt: TGTGCCAGCAGTAGGAGTGGGAATCAGCCCCAGCATTTT; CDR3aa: CASSRSGNQPQHF
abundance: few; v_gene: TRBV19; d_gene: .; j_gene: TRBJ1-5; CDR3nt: TGTGCCAGCGGTGGAACAGGGAGCAATCAGCCCCAGCATTTT; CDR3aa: CASGGTGSNQPQHF
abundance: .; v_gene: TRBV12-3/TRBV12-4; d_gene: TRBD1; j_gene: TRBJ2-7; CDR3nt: TGTGCCAGCAGCCGGGACAGGACGGAGCAGTACTTC; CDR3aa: CASSRDRTEQYF
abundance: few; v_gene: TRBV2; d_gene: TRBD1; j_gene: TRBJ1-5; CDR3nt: TGTGCCAGCAGCCGAGACAGGGGAGGTGGGGAGCCCCAGCATTTT; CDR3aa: CASSRDRGGGEPQHF
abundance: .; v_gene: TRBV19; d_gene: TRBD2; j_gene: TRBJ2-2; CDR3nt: TGTGCCAGTCGGGCTAGCGGAACCGGGGAGCTGTTTTTT; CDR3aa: CASRASGTGELFF
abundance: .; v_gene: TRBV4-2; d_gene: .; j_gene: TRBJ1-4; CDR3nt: TGTGCCAGCAGCCAACGTTGGACGGCGGGCGAAAAACTGTTTTTT; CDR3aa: CASSQRWTAGEKLFF
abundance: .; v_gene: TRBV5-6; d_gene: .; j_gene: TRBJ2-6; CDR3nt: TGTGCCAGCAGGGTAGAACAGGGATCTGGGGCCAACGTCCTGACTTTC; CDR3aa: CASRVEQGSGANVLTF
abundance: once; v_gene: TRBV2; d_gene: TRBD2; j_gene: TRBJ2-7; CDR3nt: TGTGCCAGCAGCGGACTAGCGGGAGGCCGGCTGGACTTC; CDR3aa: CASSGLAGGRLDF
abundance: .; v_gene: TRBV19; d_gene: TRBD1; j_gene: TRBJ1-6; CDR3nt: TGTGCCAGCAAGGACAGGGTAAATTCACCCCTCCACTTT; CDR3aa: CASKDRVNSPLHF
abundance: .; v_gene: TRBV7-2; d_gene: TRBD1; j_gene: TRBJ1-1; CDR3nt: TGTGCCAGCAGCTTACAGGGGGCTCCCCCTGAAGCTTTCTTT; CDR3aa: CASSLQGAPPEAFF
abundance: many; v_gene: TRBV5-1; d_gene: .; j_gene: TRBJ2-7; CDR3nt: TGCGCCAGCAGCTTCCGACTAGGCCACGAGCAGTACTTC; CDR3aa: CASSFRLGHEQYF
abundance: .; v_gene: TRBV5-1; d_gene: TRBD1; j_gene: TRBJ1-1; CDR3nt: TGCGCCAGCAGCTCCACAGGGGGCTCCATGAACACTGAAGCTTTCTTT; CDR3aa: CASSSTGGSMNTEAFF
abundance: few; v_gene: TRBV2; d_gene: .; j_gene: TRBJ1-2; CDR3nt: TGTGCCAGCAGTGACGGAGGGGCTCGTGGCTACACCTTC; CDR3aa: CASSDGGARGYTF
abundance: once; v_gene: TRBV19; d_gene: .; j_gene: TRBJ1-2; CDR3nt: TGTGCCAGTAGGATTACCCCAGGGGACGGCTACACCTTC; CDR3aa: CASRITPGDGYTF
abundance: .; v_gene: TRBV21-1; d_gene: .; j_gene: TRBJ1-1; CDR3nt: TGTGCCAGCAGGGGCCTTGAAGCTTTCTTT; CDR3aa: CASRGLEAFF
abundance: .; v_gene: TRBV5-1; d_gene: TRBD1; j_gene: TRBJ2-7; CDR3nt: TGCGCCAGCAGCTTGGGGGACAGGGCCTACGAGCAGTACTTC; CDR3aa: CASSLGDRAYEQYF
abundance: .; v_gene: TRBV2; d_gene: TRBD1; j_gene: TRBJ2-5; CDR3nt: TGTGCCAGCAGCACCCAACAGGGGGCAGAGACCCAGTACTTC; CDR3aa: CASSTQQGAETQYF
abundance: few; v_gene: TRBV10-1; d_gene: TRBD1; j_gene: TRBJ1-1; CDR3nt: TGCGCCAGCAGTGATAACAGGGGGCTGCCGAGCACTGAAGCTTTCTTT; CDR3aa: CASSDNRGLPSTEAFF
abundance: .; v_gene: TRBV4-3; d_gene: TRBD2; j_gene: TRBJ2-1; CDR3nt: TGCGCCAGCAGCCGGACTAGCGGGAGGGCTCAGTCCTACAATGAGCAGTTCTTC; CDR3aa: CASSRTSGRAQSYNEQFF
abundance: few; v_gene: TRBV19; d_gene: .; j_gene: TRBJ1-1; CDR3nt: TGTGCCAGTAGCCCGAGGGAAGGGTGGGAAGCTTTCTTT; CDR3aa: CASSPREGWEAFF
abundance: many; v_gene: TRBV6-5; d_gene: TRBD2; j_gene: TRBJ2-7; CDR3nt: TGTGCCAGCAGTTACGGGTATCTGGCGGGAGACGAGCAGTACTTC; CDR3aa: CASSYGYLAGDEQYF
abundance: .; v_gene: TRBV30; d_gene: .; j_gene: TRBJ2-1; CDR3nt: TGTGCCTGGAGTAGATCAGGGACCTACAATGAGCAGTTCTTC; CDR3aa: CAWSRSGTYNEQFF
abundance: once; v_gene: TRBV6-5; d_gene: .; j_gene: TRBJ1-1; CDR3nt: TGTGCCAGCAGTTATCCACCGGGACAAACGAACACTGAAGCTTTCTTT; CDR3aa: CASSYPPGQTNTEAFF
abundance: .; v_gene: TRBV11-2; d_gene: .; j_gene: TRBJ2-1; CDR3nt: TGTGCCAGCAGCTTAGTCGCGGGCTTGCCCTACAATGAGCAGTTCTTC; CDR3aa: CASSLVAGLPYNEQFF
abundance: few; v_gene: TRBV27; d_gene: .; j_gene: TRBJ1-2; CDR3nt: TGTGCCAGCAGTTTATCCTGGGGGGGTGGCTACACCTTC; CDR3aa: CASSLSWGGGYTF
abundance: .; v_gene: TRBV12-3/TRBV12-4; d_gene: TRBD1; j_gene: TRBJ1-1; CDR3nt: TGTGCCAGCAGTTATGGACAGGGGTGGAAAGCTTTCTTT; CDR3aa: CASSYGQGWKAFF
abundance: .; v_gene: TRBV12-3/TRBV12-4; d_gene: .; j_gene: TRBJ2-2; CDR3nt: TGTGCCAGCAGTCTTAACACCGGGGAGCTGTTTTTT; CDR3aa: CASSLNTGELFF
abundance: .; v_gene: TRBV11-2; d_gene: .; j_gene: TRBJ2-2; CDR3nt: TGTGCCAGCAGCTTAGATCCAGGGTCCGGGGAGCTGTTTTTT; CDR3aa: CASSLDPGSGELFF
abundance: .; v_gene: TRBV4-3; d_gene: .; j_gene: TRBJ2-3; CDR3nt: TGCGCCAGCAGCCAAGAATCTGAACTAGCGCAGTATTTT; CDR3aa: CASSQESELAQYF
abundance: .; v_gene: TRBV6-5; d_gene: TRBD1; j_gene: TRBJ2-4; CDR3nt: TGTGCCAGCAGTCCGGACAGGGTGCGGAACATTCAGTACTTC; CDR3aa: CASSPDRVRNIQYF
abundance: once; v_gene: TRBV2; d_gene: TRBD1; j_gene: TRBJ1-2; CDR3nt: TGTGCCAGCAGTACGGACAGGGGGCTGGATGGCTACACCTTC; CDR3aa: CASSTDRGLDGYTF
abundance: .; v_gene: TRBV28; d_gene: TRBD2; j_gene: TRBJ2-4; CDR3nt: TGTGCCAGCAGTCCCCCGGGAGGGCGGGAAAACATTCAGTACTTC; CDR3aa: CASSPPGGRENIQYF
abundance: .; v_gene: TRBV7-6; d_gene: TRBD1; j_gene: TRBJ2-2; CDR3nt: TGTGCCAGCAGCTTAGGGGGACAGTTGCTCCGGGAGCTGTTTTTT; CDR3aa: CASSLGGQLLRELFF